These 19 T cell receptor beta chains came from one sample sequenced in a study of T cells in Graves' hyperthyroidism and ophthalmopathy (dated by TCRdb to between 2017 and 2020). Receptor amplification or capture employed multiplex PCR. Sequencing was carried out with an Illumina HiSeq 2000. The TCR beta CDR3 regions were amplified from the RNA transcripts. For the first round of RT-PCR on the TCR CDR3, the HTBI primer set was used together with the Qiagen OneStep RT-PCR kit. The raw public data were reprocessed by TCRdb itself: fastp quality trimming at Q25, MiXCR clonotype calling, in-frame beta chains only. Entries are consolidated by CDR3 protein sequence, retaining the most common genes and DNA. In all, the sample holds approximately 400,000 distinct CDR3 sequences, and roughly 13% of those were seen once. The ten largest account for less than 25% of the sample. The sample taken for sequencing was blood. The receptors stem from a man aged 25-45 years with Graves' hyperthyroidism that later progressed to Graves' ophthalmopathy.

J is TRBJ2-2 and V is TRBV4-1; tentative D call: TRBD2 (7 bases). The CDR3 has 16 residues. The V end lost 0 bases, the J end lost 3 bases, and 11 bases lay between the germline ends. The germline V gene encodes CDR1 MGHRA and CDR2 YSYEKL. CDR3 bases: TGCGCCAGCAGCCAAGAGGGGGGGGCGGACACCGGGGAGCTGTTTTTT. Amino acid sequence: CASSQEGGADTGELFF.

This clonotype appeared a few times. The V and J genes are TRBV9 and TRBJ1-2, with D perhaps TRBD1 (5 bases). Trimming removed 0 bases from V and 6 bases from J, with 15 bases in between. Germline CDR1 and CDR2: SGDLS and YYNGEE. The CDR3 is 15 residues long. This CDR3 is CASSVAEGSGNGYTF. As DNA, the CDR3 is TGTGCCAGCAGCGTAGCAGAGGGGAGTGGGAATGGCTACACCTTC.

This clonotype has more than one count but fewer than ten. The chain links TRBV30 to TRBJ2-5; a possible D gene is TRBD1 (5 bases). This CDR3 has 13 amino acids. Germline loops: CDR1 GTSNPN, CDR2 SVGIG (reference sequence). Trimming stripped 3 bases from V and 2 bases from J, with 10 bases between. The CDR3 bases are TGTGCCTGGAGCCGACAGTTACAAGAGACCCAGTACTTC. Translating gives CAWSRQLQETQYF.

The rearrangement links TRBV18 to TRBJ2-2, with D possibly being TRBD1 (6 bases). This CDR3 region has 17 residues. CDR1 and CDR2 from the germline V gene are KGHSH and LQKENI. V gave up 1 base and J gave up 4 bases, with 16 bases separating them. CDR3 protein: CASSPRRTAMSTGELFF. The CDR3 DNA is TGTGCCAGCTCACCACGTCGGACAGCCATGAGCACCGGGGAGCTGTTTTTT.

This clonotype was recorded at least ten times. V gene TRBV10-2 combines with J gene TRBJ2-7; D perhaps matches TRBD2 (6 bases). This CDR3 contains 13 residues. The germline CDR1 and CDR2 sequences are WSHSY and SAAADI. V was pared by 7 bases and J by 2 bases, with 12 bases between. CDR3 amino acids: CASIPGRTYEQYF. The CDR3 DNA reads as TGCGCCAGCATTCCCGGGAGAACCTACGAGCAGTACTTC.

This chain connects TRBV12-3 or TRBV12-4 to TRBJ2-2, with D perhaps matching TRBD2 (6 bases). The V and J ends lost 2 bases and 1 base respectively, with 14 bases between them. This CDR3 contains 17 residues. The CDR3 sequence is CASSLNGGALNTGELFF. In DNA form, the CDR3 reads TGTGCCAGCAGTTTAAATGGAGGGGCCTTGAACACCGGGGAGCTGTTTTTT.

In this sample, this clonotype turned up many times. The V gene is TRBV20-1, the J gene TRBJ1-1; 7 bases map to TRBD1. V was clipped by 6 bases and J by 1 base; unmatched bases: 5. The V gene's germline CDR1 is DFQATT and CDR2 SNEGSKA (reference sequence). The CDR3 runs to 13 residues. CDR3 loop: CSARRDRNTEAFF. DNA of the CDR3: TGCAGTGCGCGCCGGGACAGGAACACTGAAGCTTTCTTT.

This clonotype was seen at least ten times. This chain uses TRBV24-1 with TRBJ2-5, with 9 bases fitting TRBD2. J was trimmed by 4 bases and V by 4 bases; bases with no gene match: 6. Germline CDR1 is KGHDR and CDR2 is SFDVKD. The CDR3 length is 15 residues. CDR3 protein: CATSELGGGAETQYF. CDR3 sequence (DNA): TGTGCCACCAGTGAACTCGGCGGGGGGGCAGAGACCCAGTACTTC.

This clonotype showed up many times. V usage is TRBV19 and J usage is TRBJ2-1, with 7 bases fitting TRBD1. This CDR3 comprises 14 residues. V lost 3 bases, J lost 4 bases, and 3 bases stayed unmatched. The germline V gene has CDR1 LNHDA and CDR2 SQIVND (reference sequence). The CDR3 region is CASSIGQAYNEQFF. CDR3 nucleotide sequence: TGTGCCAGTAGTATCGGACAGGCTTACAATGAGCAGTTCTTC.

V usage is TRBV12-3 or TRBV12-4 and J usage is TRBJ2-2; TRBD1 or TRBD2 may be the D gene (6 bases each). CDR3 length: 17 residues. The V and J ends lost 1 base and 4 bases respectively, with 16 bases between them. CDR3 loop: CASSLESAEGGTGELFF. In nucleotides, the CDR3 is TGTGCCAGCAGTTTAGAGTCGGCGGAGGGGGGCACCGGGGAGCTGTTTTTT.

In this sample, this clonotype turned up a few times. The chain combines TRBV7-6 with TRBJ1-5, with D possibly TRBD1 on 5 matching bases. There are 17 residues in the CDR3. V lost 5 bases to trimming and J lost 0 bases, with 17 bases between them. Germline V gene data show CDR1 as SGHVS and CDR2 as FNYEAQ. The CDR3 DNA sequence: TGTGCCAGCAGCCCCGGGCAGGGCATTTATAGCAATCAGCCCCAGCATTTT. Protein: CASSPGQGIYSNQPQHF.

The rearrangement links TRBV20-1 to TRBJ1-6; D is undetermined. The V end was cut by 0 bases, the J end by 1 base, with 13 bases between. This CDR3 comprises 17 residues. CDR1 is DFQATT, CDR2 SNEGSKA, per germline (reference sequence). The CDR3 loop reads CSARDDGFGSYNSPLHF. CDR3 DNA sequence: TGCAGTGCTAGAGATGACGGTTTCGGATCCTATAATTCACCCCTCCACTTT.

This clonotype was picked up many times. The chain couples TRBV6-1 to TRBJ1-2, with 7 bases aligning to TRBD1. The V gene's germline CDR1 is MNHNS and CDR2 SASEGT. Trimming took 5 bases from V and 4 from J; bases not matched to a gene: 7. The CDR3 runs to 14 residues. CDR3 in DNA: TGTGCCAGCAGTCAGGACAGGAACTCCTATGGCTACACCTTC. It specifies CASSQDRNSYGYTF.

This clonotype was detected many times. The chain combines TRBV15 with TRBJ1-1, with TRBD1 matching 10 bases. V shed 5 bases and J 3 bases; nucleotides not matched to a gene: 12. Germline V gene data show CDR1 as LNHNV and CDR2 as YYDKDF (reference sequence). The CDR3 spans 17 residues. CDR3 sequence: CATSSRQTGQGYTEAFF. The CDR3 DNA reads TGTGCCACCAGCTCACGTCAAACGGGACAGGGGTACACTGAAGCTTTCTTT.

The sample holds many counts of this clonotype. J is TRBJ2-5 and V is TRBV2; D is undetermined. The V end was cut by 7 bases, the J end by 4 bases, with 16 bases between. The length of the CDR3 is 14 residues. CDR1 and CDR2 from the germline V gene are SNHLY and FYNNEI. In DNA, the CDR3 is TGTGCCAGCACCGGCCACAGAGATGGAGAGACCCAGTACTTC. As protein: CASTGHRDGETQYF.

This chain links TRBV7-9 with TRBJ2-2, with 7 nucleotides matching TRBD2. J lost 4 bases, V lost 1 base, and 3 bases had no gene match. The CDR3 sequence is 15 residues long. The germline V gene has CDR1 SEHNR and CDR2 FQNEAQ (reference sequence). The CDR3 DNA follows: TGTGCCAGCAGCTTAGGGACTAGTCGCACCGGGGAGCTGTTTTTT. This encodes CASSLGTSRTGELFF.

In the case of this clonotype: A much larger clone differs from this one at a single base, so this may be a read error. The chain couples TRBV7-9 to TRBJ2-5; D perhaps matches TRBD1 (5 bases). Germline CDR1 reads SEHNR; CDR2 reads FQNEAQ (reference sequence). The length of the CDR3 is 14 residues. The CDR3 DNA sequence: TGTGCCAGCAGCCACCTCAGGGCTCAAGGGACCCAGTACTTC. Protein product: CASSHLRAQGTQYF.

In this sample, this clonotype turned up a few times. The V and J genes are TRBV5-1 and TRBJ1-3, with D possibly TRBD1 on 6 matching bases. Germline V gene sequence: CDR1 SGHRS, CDR2 YFSETQ. The CDR3 is 14 amino acids. V was trimmed by 4 bases and J by 6 bases, leaving 14 bases between them. The CDR3 reads CASSTGRVPNTIYF. CDR3 coding DNA: TGCGCCAGCAGCACAGGGAGAGTTCCAAACACCATATATTTT.

The table lists this clonotype with many counts. J is TRBJ2-7 and V is TRBV7-9; D not certain. The germline V gene has CDR1 SEHNR and CDR2 FQNEAQ (reference sequence). This CDR3 has 14 residues. Trimming removed 5 bases from V and 5 bases from J, with 16 bases in between. CDR3 sequence: CASSPKGRLDEQYF. The CDR3 DNA follows: TGTGCCAGCAGCCCAAAGGGAAGGCTCGACGAGCAGTACTTC.